These T cell receptor beta chains were read from a single sample in a study of blood T cell repertoires in COVID-19. Here immunoSEQ multiplex PCR was the method, and the copy in TCRdb shows in-frame clones only, minus some. This sample yields 150,000 to 200,000 clones, of which roughly 87% are seen a single time; 1% to 1.5% belongs to the top ten. The sample was PBMCs or T cells enriched from blood (not recorded which). These receptor sequences come from a human donor with acute COVID-19. The donor label of this sample is uncertain. CDR3s leave out the opening cysteine and the closing phenylalanine or tryptophan. Some rows mark clone size as missing; the rest say once, few, many or name a class of expanded clone.

ASSIYDSLAGQPQH | 14 | TRBV19 | NA | TRBJ1-5
ASKIKEGSGHTGELF | 15 | TRBV7-2 | NA | TRBJ2-2
ASSLTSWTGWNEQF | 14 | TRBV28 | NA | TRBJ2-1
SVSRQGDSYEQY | 12 | TRBV29-1 | NA | TRBJ2-7
ASSLGTGPFYTEAF | 14 | TRBV27 | NA | TRBJ1-1
ASRSRGKNTEAF | 12 | TRBV28 | NA | TRBJ1-1
ATGEDSTDTQY | 11 | TRBV24-1 | NA | TRBJ2-3
ASSGANEKLF | 10 | TRBV19 | NA | TRBJ1-4
ASSRTGAYEQY | 11 | TRBV27 | NA | TRBJ2-7
ASSYSEGTLGEF | 12 | TRBV6-5 | NA | TRBJ2-1
ASSRTSGGPPSTDTQY | 16 | TRBV14 | NA | TRBJ2-3
AISLDRVRSEQY | 12 | TRBV10-3 | NA | TRBJ2-7
ASSLRGDRSAVELF | 14 | TRBV5-5 | NA | TRBJ2-2
ATGTGASYEQY | 11 | TRBV19 | once | TRBJ2-7
ASSVDRAPNYGYT | 13 | TRBV5-1 | NA | TRBJ1-2
ASSIVTNYGYT | 11 | TRBV19 | NA | TRBJ1-2
SVEGSAGFDGYT | 12 | TRBV29-1 | NA | TRBJ1-2
SVATARETQY | 10 | TRBV29-1 | NA | TRBJ2-5
ASSRTGVAEAF | 11 | TRBV6-5 | NA | TRBJ1-1
ASSYQGFAEAF | 11 | TRBV19 | NA | TRBJ1-1
ASSLVLAGGQETQY | 14 | TRBV11-3 | NA | TRBJ2-5
ASSLTGEDTQY | 11 | TRBV5-4 | NA | TRBJ2-3
ASSFKAYGYT | 10 | TRBV7-9 | few | TRBJ1-2
ASSLIVGNTEAF | 12 | TRBV5-6 | NA | TRBJ1-1
ASSQVAGAGQGALPQH | 16 | TRBV4-1 | once | TRBJ1-5
AWTVNTEAF | 9 | TRBV30 | NA | TRBJ1-1
SAIIGTGGADTQY | 13 | TRBV29-1 | NA | TRBJ2-3
ASSQDSGGNTEAF | 13 | TRBV3-1/TRBV3-2 | NA | TRBJ1-1
ASSLIPGLAGGRFDEQF | 17 | TRBV5-4 | NA | TRBJ2-1
ASGWDNGAETQY | 12 | TRBV27 | NA | TRBJ2-5
ASRDGQGYGYT | 11 | TRBV6-5 | NA | TRBJ1-2
ASSLGGHPGEQY | 12 | TRBV5-6 | NA | TRBJ2-7
ASSPLWGDSNQPQH | 14 | TRBV7-2 | few | TRBJ1-5
ASSLGSNNSPLH | 12 | TRBV27 | once | TRBJ1-6
ASSVLIPGTDSGNTIY | 16 | TRBV6-1 | NA | TRBJ1-3
ASSPQVRGYGYT | 12 | TRBV6-5 | NA | TRBJ1-2
AWSEERGVGDTQY | 13 | TRBV30 | NA | TRBJ2-3
ASPLQGQETQY | 11 | TRBV27 | NA | TRBJ2-5
ASSPTGRNEKLF | 12 | TRBV19 | NA | TRBJ1-4
ARSLRSGNTIY | 11 | TRBV5-3 | NA | TRBJ1-3
ASSSLTGAGETQY | 13 | TRBV7-9 | NA | TRBJ2-5
SASRQGMSYEQY | 12 | TRBV20-1 | NA | TRBJ2-7
ASSYVDRGRLMNTEAF | 16 | TRBV6-2/TRBV6-3 | NA | TRBJ1-1
ASSDVTSGLQETQY | 14 | TRBV2 | once | TRBJ2-5
ASMPGVKGKVEQY | 13 | TRBV5-6 | NA | TRBJ2-7
SAWTGYYGYT | 10 | TRBV29-1 | NA | TRBJ1-2
ASSIDTATNEKLF | 13 | TRBV19 | NA | TRBJ1-4
ASSLEGEGYT | 10 | TRBV7-8 | NA | TRBJ1-2
SASTSGIRDTQY | 12 | TRBV20-1 | NA | TRBJ2-3
ASSSGMNTEAF | 11 | TRBV18 | NA | TRBJ1-1
ASSHFQVTGELF | 12 | TRBV3-1/TRBV3-2 | NA | TRBJ2-2
ASRKQPSANYGYT | 13 | TRBV19 | once | TRBJ1-2
ASSLEPTGGSYEQY | 14 | TRBV5-1 | NA | TRBJ2-7